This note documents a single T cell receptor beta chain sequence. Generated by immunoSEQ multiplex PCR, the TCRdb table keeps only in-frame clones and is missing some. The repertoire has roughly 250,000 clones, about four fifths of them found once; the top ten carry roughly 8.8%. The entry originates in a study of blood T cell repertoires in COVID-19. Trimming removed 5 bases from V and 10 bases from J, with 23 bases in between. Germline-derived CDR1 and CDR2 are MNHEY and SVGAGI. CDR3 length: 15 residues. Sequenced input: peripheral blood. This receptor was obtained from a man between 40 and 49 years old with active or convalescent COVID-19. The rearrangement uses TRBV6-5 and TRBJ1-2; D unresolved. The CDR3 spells CASSNPTGIERVYTF. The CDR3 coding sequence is TGTGCCAGCAGTAACCCCACCGGGATCGAGCGGGTCTACACCTTC.